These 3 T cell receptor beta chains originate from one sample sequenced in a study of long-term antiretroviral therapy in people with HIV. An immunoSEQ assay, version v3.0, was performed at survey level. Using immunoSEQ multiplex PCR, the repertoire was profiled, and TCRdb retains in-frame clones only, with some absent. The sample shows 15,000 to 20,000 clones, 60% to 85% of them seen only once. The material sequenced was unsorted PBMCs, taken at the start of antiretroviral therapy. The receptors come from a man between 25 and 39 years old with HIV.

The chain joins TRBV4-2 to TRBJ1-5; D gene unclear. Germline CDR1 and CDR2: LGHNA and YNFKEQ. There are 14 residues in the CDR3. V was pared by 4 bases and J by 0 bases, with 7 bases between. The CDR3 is CASSLLSSNQPQHF. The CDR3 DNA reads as TGTGCCAGCAGCCTTTTATCTAGCAATCAGCCCCAGCATTTT.

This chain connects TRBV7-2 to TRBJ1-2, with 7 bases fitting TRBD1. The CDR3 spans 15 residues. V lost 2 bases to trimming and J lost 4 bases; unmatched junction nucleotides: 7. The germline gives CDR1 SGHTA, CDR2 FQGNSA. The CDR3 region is CASSLQTGEAYGYTF. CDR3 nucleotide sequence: TGTGCCAGCAGCTTACAAACAGGGGAGGCCTATGGCTACACCTTC.

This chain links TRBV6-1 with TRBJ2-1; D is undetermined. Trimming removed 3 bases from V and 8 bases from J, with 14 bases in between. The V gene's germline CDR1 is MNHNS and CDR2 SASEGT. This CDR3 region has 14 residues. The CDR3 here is CASSEYKASDEQFF. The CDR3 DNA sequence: TGTGCCAGCAGTGAGTATAAGGCGTCAGATGAGCAGTTCTTC.